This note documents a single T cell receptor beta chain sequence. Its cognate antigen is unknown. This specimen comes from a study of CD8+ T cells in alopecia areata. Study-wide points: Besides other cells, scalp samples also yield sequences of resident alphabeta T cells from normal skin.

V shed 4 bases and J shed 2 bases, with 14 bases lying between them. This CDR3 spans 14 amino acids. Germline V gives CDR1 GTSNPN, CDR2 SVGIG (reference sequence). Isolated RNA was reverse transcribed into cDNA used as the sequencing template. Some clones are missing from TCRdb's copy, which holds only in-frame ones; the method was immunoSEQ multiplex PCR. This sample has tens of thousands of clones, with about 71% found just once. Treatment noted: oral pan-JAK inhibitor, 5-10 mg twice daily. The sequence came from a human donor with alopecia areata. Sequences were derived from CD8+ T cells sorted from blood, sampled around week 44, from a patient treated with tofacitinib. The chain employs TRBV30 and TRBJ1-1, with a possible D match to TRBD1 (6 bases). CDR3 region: CAWNLGQLNTEAFF. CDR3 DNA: TGTGCCTGGAACCTTGGACAGCTAAACACTGAAGCTTTCTTT.